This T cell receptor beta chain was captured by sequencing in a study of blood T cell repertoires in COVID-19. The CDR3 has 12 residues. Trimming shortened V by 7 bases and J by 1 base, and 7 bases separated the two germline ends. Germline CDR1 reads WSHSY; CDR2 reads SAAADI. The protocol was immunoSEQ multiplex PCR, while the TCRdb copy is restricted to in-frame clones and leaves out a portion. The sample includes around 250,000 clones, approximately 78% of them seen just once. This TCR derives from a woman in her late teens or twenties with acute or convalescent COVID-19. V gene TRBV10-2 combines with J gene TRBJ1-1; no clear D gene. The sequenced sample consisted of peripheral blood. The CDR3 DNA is TGCGCCAGCAATGCGGGGAACACTGAAGCTTTCTTT. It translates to CASNAGNTEAFF.